Listed below are T cell receptor beta chains from one sample, sequenced in a study of blood T cell repertoires in COVID-19. Assay used: immunoSEQ multiplex PCR; TCRdb lists only in-frame clones, some missing. This sample has 120,000 to 150,000 clones; around nine tenths occur once, and the top ten carry 8.6%. The sample was peripheral blood. Receptors originate from a woman aged 50 to 65 with active or convalescent COVID-19. Each CDR3 is given with its conserved first and last residue. A D gene is named only where the DNA matches it firmly. A clone size is listed for some rows: how often the clone was seen (once, few, many), or a class if it is expanded.

D gene,J gene,V gene,clone size,CDR3 length,CDR3 DNA,CDR3 protein
NA,TRBJ1-1,TRBV28,NA,16,TGTGCCAGCAGTTTACCTGGGCAGGGAAAGGGGGTTGAAGCTTTCTTT,CASSLPGQGKGVEAFF
TRBD1,TRBJ2-7,TRBV6-5,NA,15,TGTGCCAGCAGTTACGGCTGGGACAGCTCCTACGAGCAGTACTTC,CASSYGWDSSYEQYF
NA,TRBJ1-1,TRBV13,NA,14,TGTGCCAGCAGCGCAGGCGGGGGGTTGGGTGAAGCTTTCTTT,CASSAGGGLGEAFF
NA,TRBJ1-6,TRBV30,NA,13,TGTGCCTCAAACGGACGGGGAAATTCACCCCTCCACTTT,CASNGRGNSPLHF
NA,TRBJ2-7,TRBV7-9,NA,15,TGTGCCAGCAGCCCACGGGGAGGAAGGGGCTACGAGCAGTACTTC,CASSPRGGRGYEQYF
NA,TRBJ1-1,TRBV29-1,once,16,TGCAGCCCAAGCACCGGGACACCCAACATGAACACTGAAGCTTTCTTT,CSPSTGTPNMNTEAFF
TRBD2,TRBJ2-5,TRBV7-2,NA,15,TGTGCCAGCAGCTTGGCCACTAGCGTTCAAGAGACCCAGTACTTC,CASSLATSVQETQYF
NA,TRBJ2-7,TRBV11-2,NA,15,TGTGCCAGCAGCTTAGGATCCGGAGTCCCCTACGAGCAGTACTTC,CASSLGSGVPYEQYF
TRBD1,TRBJ1-2,TRBV5-4,once,15,TGTGCCAGCAGCCCCGGGACAGGGTCAAACTATGGCTACACCTTC,CASSPGTGSNYGYTF
TRBD1,TRBJ2-5,TRBV5-1,once,16,TGCGCCAGCAGCCTTGCCCGACAGGGGGCTGGAGAGACCCAGTACTTC,CASSLARQGAGETQYF
NA,TRBJ2-1,TRBV18,NA,16,TGTGCCAGCTCACCACTTTCCAGGGGTCCCACACATGAGCAGTTCTTC,CASSPLSRGPTHEQFF
TRBD2,TRBJ2-5,TRBV4-1,once,16,TGCGCCAGCAGCCAAGATTCTAGCGGACAACAAGAGACCCAGTACTTC,CASSQDSSGQQETQYF
NA,TRBJ2-3,TRBV18,once,15,TGTGCCAGCTCAACACAGGGAGGTGATGCAGATACGCAGTATTTT,CASSTQGGDADTQYF
TRBD1,TRBJ1-6,TRBV27,NA,15,TGTGCCAGCAGTCCAGACAGGGGAAGGGCTTCACCCCTCCACTTT,CASSPDRGRASPLHF
TRBD1,TRBJ1-2,TRBV6-5,NA,14,TGTGCCAGCAGTCCTCAGGGGGCCTGGCATGGCTACACCTTC,CASSPQGAWHGYTF
TRBD1,TRBJ1-5,TRBV29-1,NA,18,TGCAGCGTTGTCTCCCTGGACAGGCTCTCAGGAGGCAATCAGCCCCAGCATTTT,CSVVSLDRLSGGNQPQHF
NA,TRBJ2-2,TRBV12-3/TRBV12-4,NA,11,TGTGCCAGCAGCACAGGAGGGGAGCTGTTTTTT,CASSTGGELFF
NA,TRBJ2-6,TRBV19,NA,15,TGTGCCAGTGCCCGAGAGGGGGTCGGGGCCAACGTCCTGACTTTC,CASAREGVGANVLTF
TRBD1,TRBJ1-2,TRBV29-1,NA,15,TGCAGCGTAGGTGAACCGGGACAGGGCTTCTATGGCTACACCTTC,CSVGEPGQGFYGYTF
NA,TRBJ1-6,TRBV29-1,NA,13,TGCAGCGTTGGCATCGGGGTCGGATCACCCCTCCACTTT,CSVGIGVGSPLHF
TRBD2,TRBJ2-3,TRBV12-5,NA,17,TGTGCTAGTGGTTTGGGGACTAGCGGGGGGTACACAGATACGCAGTATTTT,CASGLGTSGGYTDTQYF
NA,TRBJ2-5,TRBV5-8,NA,14,TGTGCCCTACAAGGGGGACCCGACCAAGAGACCCAGTACTTC,CALQGGPDQETQYF
NA,TRBJ2-7,TRBV4-2,NA,13,TGTGCCAGCAGCCAAGTAGAAGGACTGGAGCAGTACTTC,CASSQVEGLEQYF
TRBD1,TRBJ2-7,TRBV19,once,14,TGTGCCAGTAGTACCGGACAGGGTGTACCCGAGCAGTACTTC,CASSTGQGVPEQYF
TRBD1,TRBJ1-1,TRBV28,few,15,TGTGCCAGCAGTTCTTTTGGACAGGGGAACACTGAAGCTTTCTTT,CASSSFGQGNTEAFF